Listed below are T cell receptor beta chains from one sample, sequenced in a study of CD8 T cells in ankylosing spondylitis. TCRdb re-called the 5' RACE reads through MiXCR, storing one row per CDR3 protein. The repertoire holds approximately 290,000 distinct CDR3 sequences, with less than 25% as singletons. Sequenced sample: blood, either unsorted or a sorted T cell fraction (not recorded which). The receptors here all came from a female donor with ankylosing spondylitis or in good health (not recorded which). CDR3s include the opening cysteine and the closing phenylalanine or tryptophan. D genes are given only for firm matches.

V	J	D	length	CDR3
TRBV4-3	TRBJ2-1	TRBD2	13	CASSQELAGEQFF
TRBV6-6	TRBJ2-1	-	13	CASQRAYYNEQFF
TRBV20-1	TRBJ2-7	-	15	CSARDRRRSTYEQYF
TRBV6-1	TRBJ2-5	TRBD2	14	CASRPSGGDETQYF
TRBV12-3/TRBV12-4	TRBJ2-7	-	13	CASRYRATYEQYF
TRBV29-1	TRBJ2-5	TRBD1	11	CSARQGMTQYF
TRBV7-9	TRBJ2-3	-	15	CASSSLRGGTDTQYF
TRBV5-1	TRBJ1-1	-	16	CASSLAGMRMNTEAFF
TRBV20-1	TRBJ1-1	-	11	CSAKATPEAFF
TRBV6-4	TRBJ2-1	-	16	CASSIQRTTEGFEQFF
TRBV20-1	TRBJ2-1	TRBD1	11	CSAKTGTVLFF
TRBV6-1	TRBJ1-2	-	13	CASSVRLTDGYTF
TRBV10-3	TRBJ2-7	-	13	CATTQGRFYEQYF
TRBV29-1	TRBJ2-2	-	14	CSVGRGRGTGELFF
TRBV20-1	TRBJ1-5	-	14	CSAGDLNSNQPQHF
TRBV20-1	TRBJ2-1	TRBD2	15	CSAIRTRYSYNEQFF
TRBV12-3/TRBV12-4	TRBJ2-1	-	14	CASSFRAGVHEQFF